The sequence of this T cell receptor (beta chain) was determined in a study of identical twins (dated by TCRdb to about 2016). Turning to the overall study: The study deep-sequenced TCR alpha and beta repertoires from monozygotic twins, unrelated adults of various ages and cord blood to test whether fetal clonotypes persist. To rule out contamination, replicate twin experiments were performed at different times with different library preparation protocols.

Library method: 5' RACE. Sequencing was performed on an Illumina HiSeq 2000. Template switching introduced a universal primer binding site; the final cDNA contained a unique molecular identifier, enabling accurate counting of TCR cDNA molecules. Specific primers in the conserved constant-segment region were used to synthesize first-strand cDNA for TCR alpha and beta chains. To control for contamination, each cDNA library was double barcoded with a SMART-Mk sample barcode plus Illumina barcodes. TruSeq adapter sequences along with Illumina sample barcodes were introduced in two successive PCR steps. TCR alpha and beta cDNA libraries were sequenced on the Illumina HiSeq platform with custom primers. The paper's data handling went like this. MiGEC was used to process raw reads and extract unique molecular identifiers, and MiXCR was used to find CDR3 positions. Recombination models were inferred per individual with the repgenHMM and IGoR tools using an EM algorithm. The tcR package in R was used for shared clonotype analysis, with sharing normalized by the product of cloneset sizes. To study raw recombination free of thymic and clonal selection effects, out-of-frame nonproductive sequences were analyzed. Through fastp at Q25 and MiXCR, TCRdb rebuilt clones from the public reads, retaining in-frame beta chains. Rows with a matching CDR3 protein are joined into one entry that keeps the most common DNA and genes. The V and J calls follow TCRdb's processing rather than the paper's. The sample has approximately 280,000 distinct CDR3 sequences on record, roughly 8.6% of them singletons. In total, the top ten clones hold more than 2% of the sample.

Many counts were recorded for this clonotype. It has no known antigen specificity. Per-base qualities were not stored, and no clone one base away is much larger. Every donor was a healthy Caucasian. The twin cohort consisted of three pairs of female monozygotic twins, all aged roughly 18 to 30 years. Miltenyi CD45RO+ enrichment and human naive T-cell isolation kits were used to isolate memory (CD45RO+) and naive T cells from PBMC. Points the paper makes about the study in general: Abundant cord blood beta clonotypes carried fewer insertions; young adult naive repertoires showed a weaker similar trend, while memory repertoires showed none. In monozygotic twins, recombination models systematically underestimated out-of-frame TCR alpha sharing, but the models matched the sharing seen between unrelated individuals. Invariant T cells such as MAIT and iNKT could partly confound zero-insertion analyses, although diverse VJ usage argued against such confounding for most clonotypes. Conclusions relied on cross-sectional statistical analysis, since the same donors could not be followed over many years. The excess sharing between twins in beta out-of-frame sequences was weaker because fewer shared sequences reduced the signal-to-noise ratio. Compared with coincidental sharing between unrelated individuals, out-of-frame TCR alpha sequences shared between twins had an excess of sequences with low generation probability.

V sheds 5 bases and J sheds 4 bases, leaving 3 bases between their ends. Looking up the germline V gene yields CDR1 MNHEY and CDR2 SVGAGI. Taken from cysteine to phenylalanine, the CDR3 has 11 residues. Only CDR3 DNA remains: 33 bases, in frame from the first base. Separately, the same data were catalogued under a study of yellow fever vaccine responses in identical twins. According to the second study: The authors reported that the T cell response to vaccination in identical twins appeared partly convergent and partly personalized. Focusing on identical twins, the study followed the T cell clones that responded to the vaccine, and did so with precision.

The chain uses TRBV6-5 and TRBJ1-3; no D gene is confidently identified. Sequencing was performed on memory (CD45RO+) T cells sorted from blood. Explained via the paper, the cell subset or site label denotes: CD45RO+ enriched T cells. This TCR was recovered from a woman under 30 in good health. CDR3 region: CASSRGNTIYF. The sequenced DNA: TGTGCCAGCAGTAGGGGAAACACCATATATTTT.